The 8 T cell receptor beta chains presented below share a single source sample, sequenced in a study of T-cell memory formation after mild COVID-19. TCRdb re-analysed the 5' RACE reads in MiXCR, keeping a single row per CDR3 protein. The sample contains around 300,000 distinct CDR3 sequences, around an eighth of which appear only once. The sequenced sample consisted of PBMCs or a T cell subset sorted from them (not recorded which). Receptors were obtained from a man aged 18 to 30 who had mild COVID-19 (a few samples of this study predate the infection). Cell type and time point are not known.

This clonotype was observed a handful of times. The chain employs TRBV19 and TRBJ2-1; D is unresolved. The V and J ends lost 10 bases and 7 bases respectively, with 17 bases between them. The germline V gene encodes CDR1 LNHDA and CDR2 SQIVND (reference sequence). This CDR3 spans 13 amino acids. CDR3 sequence reads: CATRGTARNEQFF. CDR3 DNA sequence: TGTGCCACCCGTGGAACCGCTCGGAATGAGCAGTTCTTC.

In its sample, this clonotype was seen a few times. The V and J genes are TRBV7-2 and TRBJ2-5; a possible D gene is TRBD2 (5 bases). CDR1 and CDR2 from the germline V gene are SGHTA and FQGNSA. This CDR3 spans 16 amino acids. V dropped 1 base and J dropped 2 bases, with 14 bases sitting between them. CDR3: CASSLGISRDQETQYF. Written as DNA, the CDR3 is TGTGCCAGCAGCTTAGGAATAAGTCGGGATCAAGAGACCCAGTACTTC.

This clonotype has a handful of counts. The rearrangement links TRBV4-1 to TRBJ2-7, with 8 bases lining up with TRBD1. Germline V gene data show CDR1 as MGHRA and CDR2 as YSYEKL. V lost 1 base to trimming and J lost 2 bases; unmatched junction nucleotides: 4. The CDR3 is made up of 15 amino acids. The CDR3 reads CASSQGAGGPYEQYV. The DNA for the CDR3 is TGCGCCAGCAGCCAAGGTGCAGGGGGCCCCTACGAGCAGTACGTC.

This clonotype was counted between two and nine times. The chain carries TRBV3-1 and TRBJ2-2; D is perhaps TRBD2 (5 bases). Germline-derived CDR1 and CDR2 are LGHDT and YNNKEL (reference sequence). The CDR3 runs 15 residues. The V and J ends lost 2 bases and 0 bases respectively, with 7 bases between them. CDR3 nucleotide sequence: TGTGCCAGCAGCCAACACGGGGCGAACACCGGGGAGCTGTTTTTT. It translates to CASSQHGANTGELFF.

This clonotype was seen only a few times. The chain carries TRBV7-9 and TRBJ2-1, with 10 bases fitting TRBD2. Germline V gene sequence: CDR1 SEHNR, CDR2 FQNEAQ (reference sequence). The J segment lost 10 bases and the V segment lost 5 bases, leaving 11 bases of the junction unmatched. This CDR3 spans 15 amino acids. This CDR3 is CASSPNAGLAVEQFF. DNA of the CDR3: TGTGCCAGCAGCCCGAATGCCGGACTAGCGGTGGAGCAGTTCTTC. The full variable domain, completed using reference TRBV7-9 and TRBJ2-1, is DTGVSQNPRHKITKRGQNVTFRCDPISEHNRLYWYRQTLGQGPEFLTYFQNEAQLEKSRLLSDRFSAERPKGSFSTLEIQRTEQGDSAMYLCASSPNAGLAVEQFFGPGTRLTVL.

The table lists this clonotype with a few counts. The genes are TRBV6-5 and TRBJ2-5; D may be TRBD1 (5 bases). Germline CDR1 and CDR2: MNHEY and SVGAGI. The CDR3 length is 15 residues. With 4 bases removed from V and 1 base from J, the gap between germline ends came to 13 bases. This CDR3 is CASSWGGAVQETQYF. In nucleotides, the CDR3 is TGTGCCAGCAGTTGGGGTGGGGCGGTCCAAGAGACCCAGTACTTC.

This clonotype has just a few counts. As DNA, the CDR3 is TGTGCCAGGAGACAGGGTCTTAATGCGGCCACTGAAGCTTTCTTT. This gives the protein CARRQGLNAATEAFF. This chain uses TRBV2 with TRBJ1-1; 7 bases map to TRBD1. The CDR3 length is 15 residues. V shed 9 bases, J shed 4 bases, and the junction held 14 bases outside the gene matches. Germline loops: CDR1 SNHLY, CDR2 FYNNEI.

The chain links TRBV20-1 to TRBJ1-2, with 7 bases aligning to TRBD1. CDR1 DFQATT and CDR2 SNEGSKA come from the germline V gene (reference sequence). The V segment lost 6 bases and the J segment 6 bases; nucleotides outside the gene matches: 13. This CDR3 comprises 14 residues. The CDR3 spells CSAKRQGRIDGYTF. The CDR3 DNA follows: TGCAGTGCGAAACGACAGGGCCGAATTGATGGCTACACCTTC.